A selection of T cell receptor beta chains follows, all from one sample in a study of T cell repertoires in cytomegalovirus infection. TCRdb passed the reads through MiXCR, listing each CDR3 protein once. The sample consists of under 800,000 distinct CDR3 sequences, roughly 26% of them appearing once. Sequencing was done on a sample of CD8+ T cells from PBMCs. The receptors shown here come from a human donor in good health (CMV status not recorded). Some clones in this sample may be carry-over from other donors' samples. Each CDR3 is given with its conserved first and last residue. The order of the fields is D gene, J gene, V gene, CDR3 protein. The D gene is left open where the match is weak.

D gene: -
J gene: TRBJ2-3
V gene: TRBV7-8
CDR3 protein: CASSLVGGPTDTQYF

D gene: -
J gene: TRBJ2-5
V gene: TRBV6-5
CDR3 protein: CASSPGQRQETQYF

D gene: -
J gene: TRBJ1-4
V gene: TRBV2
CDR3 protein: CASSERGSGRLGKLFF

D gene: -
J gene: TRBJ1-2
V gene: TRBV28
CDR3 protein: CASRGPGGVKGYTF

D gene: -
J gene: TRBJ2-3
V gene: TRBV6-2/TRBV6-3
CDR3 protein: CASIEDSLTDTQYF

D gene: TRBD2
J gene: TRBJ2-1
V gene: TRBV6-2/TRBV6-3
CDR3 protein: CASSGLAGGPSYNEQFF

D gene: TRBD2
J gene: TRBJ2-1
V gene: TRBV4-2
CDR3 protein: CASSQDLPLAASYNEQFF

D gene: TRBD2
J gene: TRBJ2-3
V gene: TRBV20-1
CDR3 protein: CSARELAGGPGDTQYF

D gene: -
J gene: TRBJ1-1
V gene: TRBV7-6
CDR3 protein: CASSPGGADTEAFF

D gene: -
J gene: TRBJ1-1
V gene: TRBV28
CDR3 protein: CASSLFGIPEEAFF

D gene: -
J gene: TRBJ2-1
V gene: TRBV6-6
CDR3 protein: CASSYSTGFPFDEQFF

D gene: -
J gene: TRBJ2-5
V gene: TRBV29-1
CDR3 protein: CSVETYEETQYF

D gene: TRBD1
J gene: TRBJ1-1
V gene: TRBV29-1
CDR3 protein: CSVGGQAPEAFF

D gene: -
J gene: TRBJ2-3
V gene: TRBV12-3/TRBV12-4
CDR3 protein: CASRRIRGREYTQYF

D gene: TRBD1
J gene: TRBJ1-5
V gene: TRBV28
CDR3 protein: CASSFTGEKSQPQHF

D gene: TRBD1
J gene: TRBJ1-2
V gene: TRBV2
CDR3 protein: CASSEGTGGFYGYTF

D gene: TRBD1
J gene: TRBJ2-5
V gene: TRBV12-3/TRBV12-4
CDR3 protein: CASSRDSYQETQYF

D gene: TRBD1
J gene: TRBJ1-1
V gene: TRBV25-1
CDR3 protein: CASSEYMTGDNTEAFF

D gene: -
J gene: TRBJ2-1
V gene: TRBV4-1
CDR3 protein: CASSQEGTTYNEQFF

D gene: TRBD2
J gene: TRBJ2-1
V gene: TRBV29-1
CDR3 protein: CSVAGKRSGGSSNEQFF

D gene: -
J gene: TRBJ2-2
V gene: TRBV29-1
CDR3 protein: CSTIRDTGELFF

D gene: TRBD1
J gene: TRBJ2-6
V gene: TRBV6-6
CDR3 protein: CASSPQPGQGAGSGANVLTF

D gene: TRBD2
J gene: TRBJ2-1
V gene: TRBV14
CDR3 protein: CASSQEAGGLNEQFF

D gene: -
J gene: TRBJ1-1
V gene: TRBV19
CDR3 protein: CASSHTEAFF

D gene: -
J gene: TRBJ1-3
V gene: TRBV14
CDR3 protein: CVSSQDLRSSGNTIYF

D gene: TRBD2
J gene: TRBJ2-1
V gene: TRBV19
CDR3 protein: CASSINGGTYNEQFF

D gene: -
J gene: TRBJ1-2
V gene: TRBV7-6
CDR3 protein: CASSLALAGLNYGYTF

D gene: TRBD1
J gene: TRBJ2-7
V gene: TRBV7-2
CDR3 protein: CASSSGQGGYEQYF

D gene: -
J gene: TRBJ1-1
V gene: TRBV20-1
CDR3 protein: CSARDGQRNTEAFF

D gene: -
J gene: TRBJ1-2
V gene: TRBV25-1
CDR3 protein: CASSDGINTYGYTF

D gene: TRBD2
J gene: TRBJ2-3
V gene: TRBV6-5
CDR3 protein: CASNVAGGLGDTQYF

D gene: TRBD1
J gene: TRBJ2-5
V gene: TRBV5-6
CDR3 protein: CASSSPRDRVVETQYF

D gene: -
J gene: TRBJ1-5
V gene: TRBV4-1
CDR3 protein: CASRPERVSNQPQHF

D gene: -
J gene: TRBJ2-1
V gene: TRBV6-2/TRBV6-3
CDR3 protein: CASSYSTPAFGTYNEQFF

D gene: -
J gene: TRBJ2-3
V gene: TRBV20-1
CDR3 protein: CSARDIGRALTSTDTQYF

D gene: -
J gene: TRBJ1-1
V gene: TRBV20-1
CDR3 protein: CSATEDRVNTEAFF

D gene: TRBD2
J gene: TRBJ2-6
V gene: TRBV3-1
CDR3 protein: CASSQGGSSGANVLTF

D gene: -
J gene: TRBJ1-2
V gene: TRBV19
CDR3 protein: CACFGESNYGYTF

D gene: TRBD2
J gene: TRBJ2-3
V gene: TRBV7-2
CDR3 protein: CASSLRLAGALRGDTQYF

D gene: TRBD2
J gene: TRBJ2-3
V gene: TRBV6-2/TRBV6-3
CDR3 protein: CASSYYGTSGGAADTQYF

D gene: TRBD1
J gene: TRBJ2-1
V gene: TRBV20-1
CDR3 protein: CSAREAGTGSYNEQFF

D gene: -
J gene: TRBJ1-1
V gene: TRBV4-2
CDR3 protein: CASRTEEQGAFF

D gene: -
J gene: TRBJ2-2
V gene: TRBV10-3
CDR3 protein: CAILRVPGELFF

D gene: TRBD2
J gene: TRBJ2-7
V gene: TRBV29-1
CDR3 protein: CSVEAKGGGAGEQYF

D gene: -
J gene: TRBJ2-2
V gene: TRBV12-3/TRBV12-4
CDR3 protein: CASTYFVGELFF

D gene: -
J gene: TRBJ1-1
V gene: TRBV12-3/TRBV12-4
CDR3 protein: CASSLIASEAFF

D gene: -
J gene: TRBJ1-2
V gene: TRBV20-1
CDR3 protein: CSAPVGGYTF

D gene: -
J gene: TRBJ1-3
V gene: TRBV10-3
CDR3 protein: CAIKGRLNSSGNTIYF

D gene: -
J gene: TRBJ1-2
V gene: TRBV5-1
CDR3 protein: CASGLYGEENYGYTF

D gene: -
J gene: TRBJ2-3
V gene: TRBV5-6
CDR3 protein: CANSLGVDRRTDTQYF

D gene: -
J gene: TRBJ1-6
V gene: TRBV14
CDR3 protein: CASSPSPGPLHF